The clone carrying this TCR beta chain was seen at least ten times. Through MiXCR, TCRdb re-clonotyped the PCR reads. There are approximately 84,000 clones in the sample; 15% occur only once, and 3% to 4.5% lies in the top ten. These data come from a study of metastatic and nonmetastatic thyroid tumors. Deletions cut 0 bases from V and 1 base from J, with 10 bases between. The length of the CDR3 is 15 residues. Germline V gene data show CDR1 as MNHNY and CDR2 as SVGAGI (reference sequence). Nobody among the patients had been given any treatment before thyroid surgery. The chain links TRBV6-6 to TRBJ2-7; a weak D match, TRBD1 (5 bases). The TCR was taken from a female donor with papillary thyroid cancer or a benign thyroid nodule (not recorded which). Some clones in this sample may be carry-over from other donors' samples. Specimen: blood. CDR3 sequence: CASSYSSAGSYEQYF. As DNA, the CDR3 is TGTGCCAGCAGTTACTCATCCGCAGGGTCCTACGAGCAGTACTTC.